What follows are 13 T cell receptor beta chains derived from one specimen sequenced in a study of blood T cell repertoires in COVID-19. Clones were sequenced by immunoSEQ multiplex PCR, and TCRdb holds only the in-frame ones, with some missing. There are 150,000 or so clones in the sample; approximately 80% occur only once, and roughly 8.4% lies in the top ten. The source material was peripheral blood. These receptors were obtained from a human donor with acute or convalescent COVID-19. The donor label of this sample is uncertain.

This clone appeared a single time. V gene TRBV24-1 combines with J gene TRBJ1-5; weak D call: TRBD1 (6 bases). V was shortened by 5 bases and J by 5 bases, with 12 bases between the two germline ends. Germline values: CDR1 KGHDR, CDR2 SFDVKD. The CDR3 loop spans 14 amino acids. This CDR3 reads CATSAEQGDQPQHF. CDR3 nucleotides: TGTGCCACCAGTGCCGAACAGGGAGATCAGCCCCAGCATTTT.

The chain couples TRBV9 to TRBJ2-7; possible D gene TRBD2, 6 bases. Trimming left V 2 bases short and J 0 bases short, with 9 bases between. The CDR3 is 14 amino acids. Germline-derived CDR1 and CDR2 are SGDLS and YYNGEE. CDR3 bases: TGTGCCAGCAGCGTGGGACTGAGCTCCTACGAGCAGTACGTC. This gives the protein CASSVGLSSYEQYV.

This clone was detected only a few times. V gene TRBV19 combines with J gene TRBJ1-2; D call uncertain. The CDR3 is 12 amino acids. Trimming took off 3 bases at V and 7 bases at J, with 9 bases between the two ends. The germline CDR1 and CDR2 sequences are LNHDA and SQIVND (reference sequence). CDR3 amino acids: CASSIRGIGYTF. The DNA for the CDR3 is TGTGCCAGTAGTATTCGGGGTATTGGCTACACCTTC.

V and J are TRBV5-1 and TRBJ2-7, with TRBD1 matching over 9 bases. The CDR3 covers 15 residues. Germline V gene data show CDR1 as SGHRS and CDR2 as YFSETQ. V trimming: 0 bases; J trimming: 4 bases; junction bases outside the gene matches: 5. CDR3 protein: CASSLGGTGWYEQYF. The DNA for the CDR3 is TGCGCCAGCAGCTTGGGTGGGACAGGGTGGTACGAGCAGTACTTC.

The chain has TRBV3-1 (or the pseudogene TRBV3-2) and TRBJ2-3; D might be TRBD2 (6 bases). Trimming removed 4 bases at V and 1 base at J, with 12 bases between. The CDR3 covers 15 residues. In germline, CDR1 is LGHDT, CDR2 YNNKEL (reference sequence). The CDR3 DNA reads TGTGCCAGCAGCCCCGGACTATCACGCACAGATACGCAGTATTTT. Residues: CASSPGLSRTDTQYF.

The chain has TRBV9 and TRBJ1-2, with no clear D. Germline-derived CDR1 and CDR2 are SGDLS and YYNGEE. The CDR3 consists of 14 residues. The V and J ends lost 4 bases and 7 bases respectively, with 17 bases between them. The CDR3 DNA reads TGTGCCAGCAGCCCACAATCCTTAAGCGGTGGCTACACCTTC. This encodes CASSPQSLSGGYTF. Supplemented by reference TRBV9 and TRBJ1-2, the full variable domain reads DSGVTQTPKHLITATGQRVTLRCSPRSGDLSVYWYQQSLDQGLQFLIQYYNGEERAKGNILERFSAQQFPDLHSELNLSSLELGDSALYFCASSPQSLSGGYTFGSGTRLTVV.

V and J are TRBV27 and TRBJ1-6; 9 bases map to TRBD1. Germline V gene sequence: CDR1 MNHEY, CDR2 SMNVEV (reference sequence). The CDR3 has 14 residues. V lost 6 bases and J lost 7; bases outside the gene matches: 4. The CDR3 nucleotides read TGTGCCAGCAGCTGGACAGGGGTAAATTCACCCCTCCACTTT. Amino acids: CASSWTGVNSPLHF.

This clone showed up just once. V gene TRBV7-2 combines with J gene TRBJ2-5, with 7 bases aligning to TRBD1. The CDR3 covers 14 residues. Looked up from germline, CDR1 is SGHTA and CDR2 is FQGNSA. The trim removed 7 bases at V and 5 bases at J, leaving 10 bases unmatched. The CDR3 region is CASIQDRAKETQYF. CDR3 DNA: TGTGCCAGCATCCAAGACAGGGCGAAGGAGACCCAGTACTTC. The entire variable domain, with the rest obtained from reference TRBV7-2 and TRBJ2-5, is as follows: GAGVSQSPSNKVTEKGKDVELRCDPISGHTALYWYRQSLGQGLEFLIYFQGNSAPDKSGLPSDRFSAERTGGSVSTLTIQRTQQEDSAVYLCASIQDRAKETQYFGPGTRLLVL.

The chain employs TRBV29-1 and TRBJ2-1; the D gene is possibly TRBD2 (6 bases). The CDR3 length is 13 residues. Trimming stripped 3 bases from V and 4 bases from J, with 10 bases between. The V gene's germline CDR1 is SQVTM and CDR2 ANQGSEA. The CDR3 loop reads CSVEGLEYNEQFF. The CDR3 bases are TGCAGCGTTGAGGGACTGGAGTACAATGAGCAGTTCTTC.

The chain carries TRBV7-8 and TRBJ1-4, with 8 bases lining up with TRBD1. CDR1 is SGHVS, CDR2 FQNEAQ, per germline. The junction had 6 bases not matched to a gene; V was cut back by 4 bases and J by 5 bases. This CDR3 has 15 residues. In nucleotides, the CDR3 is TGTGCCAGCAGCTCCGGACAGGGAAAGAATGAAAAACTGTTTTTT. Its translation is CASSSGQGKNEKLFF.

This chain joins TRBV5-4 and TRBJ2-3; maybe TRBD2 (6 bases). Trimming took off 2 bases at V and 4 bases at J, with 11 bases between the two ends. CDR3 length: 14 amino acids. Germline V lookup: CDR1 SGHNT, CDR2 YYREEE (reference sequence). CDR3 sequence: CASSLLAEADTQYF. DNA of the CDR3: TGTGCCAGCAGCTTACTAGCTGAGGCAGATACGCAGTATTTT.

The chain links TRBV6-5 to TRBJ1-6, with unresolved D. CDR1 and CDR2 (germline): MNHEY, SVGAGI. The CDR3 loop spans 13 amino acids. V was trimmed by 4 bases and J by 8 bases, leaving 9 bases between them. Written as DNA, the CDR3 is TGTGCCAGCAGTTTGAGAGAGGATTCACCCCTCCACTTT. Protein: CASSLREDSPLHF.

The gene calls are TRBV19 and TRBJ1-2; 9 bases map to TRBD1. The J segment lost 2 bases and the V segment lost 5 bases, leaving 9 bases of the junction unmatched. The CDR3 has 16 amino acids. Per the germline V gene, CDR1 is LNHDA and CDR2 is SQIVND (reference sequence). DNA for the CDR3: TGTGCCAGTAGTCCTCCCCCGGACAGGGGAAACTATGGCTACACCTTC. Encoded protein: CASSPPPDRGNYGYTF.